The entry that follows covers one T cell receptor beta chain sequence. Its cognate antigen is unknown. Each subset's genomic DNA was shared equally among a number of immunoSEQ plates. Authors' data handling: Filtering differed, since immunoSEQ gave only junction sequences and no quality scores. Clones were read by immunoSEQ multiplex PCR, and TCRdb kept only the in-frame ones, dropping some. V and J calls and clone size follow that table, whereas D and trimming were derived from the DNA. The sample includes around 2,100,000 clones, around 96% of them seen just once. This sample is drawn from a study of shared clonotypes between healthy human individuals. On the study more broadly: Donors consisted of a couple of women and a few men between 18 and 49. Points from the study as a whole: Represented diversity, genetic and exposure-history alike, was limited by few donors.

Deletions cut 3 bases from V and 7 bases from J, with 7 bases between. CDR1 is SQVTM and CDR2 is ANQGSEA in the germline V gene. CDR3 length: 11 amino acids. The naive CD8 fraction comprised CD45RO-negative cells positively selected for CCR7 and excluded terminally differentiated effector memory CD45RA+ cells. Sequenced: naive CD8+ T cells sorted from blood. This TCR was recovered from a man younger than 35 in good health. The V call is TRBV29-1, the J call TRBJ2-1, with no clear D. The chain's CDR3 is CSVDDGNEQFF. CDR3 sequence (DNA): TGCAGCGTTGATGACGGGAATGAGCAGTTCTTC.